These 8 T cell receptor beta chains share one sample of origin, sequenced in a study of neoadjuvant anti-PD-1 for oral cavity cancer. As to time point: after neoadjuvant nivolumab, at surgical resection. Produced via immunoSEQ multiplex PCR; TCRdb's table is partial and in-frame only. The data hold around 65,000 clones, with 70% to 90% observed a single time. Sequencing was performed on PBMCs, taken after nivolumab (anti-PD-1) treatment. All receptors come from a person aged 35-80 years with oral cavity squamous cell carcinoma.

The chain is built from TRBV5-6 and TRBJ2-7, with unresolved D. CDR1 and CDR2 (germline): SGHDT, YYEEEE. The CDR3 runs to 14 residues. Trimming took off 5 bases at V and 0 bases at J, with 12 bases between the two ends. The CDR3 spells CASRAWANSYEQYF. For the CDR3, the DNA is TGTGCCAGCAGGGCATGGGCCAACTCCTACGAGCAGTACTTC.

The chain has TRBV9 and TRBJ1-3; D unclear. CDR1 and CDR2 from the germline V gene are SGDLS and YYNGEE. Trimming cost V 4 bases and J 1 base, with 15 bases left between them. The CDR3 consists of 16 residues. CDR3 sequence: CASSSRGPGSGNTIYF. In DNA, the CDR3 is TGTGCCAGCAGCTCGAGAGGGCCGGGGTCTGGAAACACCATATATTTT. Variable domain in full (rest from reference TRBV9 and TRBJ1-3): DSGVTQTPKHLITATGQRVTLRCSPRSGDLSVYWYQQSLDQGLQFLIQYYNGEERAKGNILERFSAQQFPDLHSELNLSSLELGDSALYFCASSSRGPGSGNTIYFGEGSWLTVV.

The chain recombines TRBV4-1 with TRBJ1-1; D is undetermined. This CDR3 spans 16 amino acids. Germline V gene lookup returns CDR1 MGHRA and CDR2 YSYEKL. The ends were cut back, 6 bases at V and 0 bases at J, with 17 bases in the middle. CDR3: CASRQNHMGLNTEAFF. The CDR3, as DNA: TGCGCCAGCAGACAAAATCACATGGGGTTGAACACTGAAGCTTTCTTT.

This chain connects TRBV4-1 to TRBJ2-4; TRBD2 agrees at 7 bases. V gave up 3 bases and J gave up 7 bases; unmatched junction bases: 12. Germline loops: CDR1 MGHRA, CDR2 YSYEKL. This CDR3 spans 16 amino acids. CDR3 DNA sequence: TGCGCCAGCAGCCACCCCGGGCGGGAGAGGGTGAACATTCAGTACTTC. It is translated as CASSHPGRERVNIQYF.

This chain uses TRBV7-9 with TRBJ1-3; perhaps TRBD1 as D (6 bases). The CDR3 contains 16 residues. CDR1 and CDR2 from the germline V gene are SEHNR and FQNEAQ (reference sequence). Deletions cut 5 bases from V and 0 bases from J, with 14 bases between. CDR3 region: CASSLPGANSGNTIYF. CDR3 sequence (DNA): TGTGCCAGCAGCCTGCCAGGGGCGAACTCTGGAAACACCATATATTTT.

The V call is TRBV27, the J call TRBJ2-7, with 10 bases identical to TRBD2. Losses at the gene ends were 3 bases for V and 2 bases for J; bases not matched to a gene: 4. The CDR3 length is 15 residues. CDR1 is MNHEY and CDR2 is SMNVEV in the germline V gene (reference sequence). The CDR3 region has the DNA TGTGCCAGCAGTTTCCGGACTAGCGGACCCTACGAGCAGTACTTC. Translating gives CASSFRTSGPYEQYF.

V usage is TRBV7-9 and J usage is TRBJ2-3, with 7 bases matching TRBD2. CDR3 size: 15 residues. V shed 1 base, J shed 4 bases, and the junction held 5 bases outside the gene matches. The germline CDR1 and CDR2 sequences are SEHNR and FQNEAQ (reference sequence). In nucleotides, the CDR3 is TGTGCCAGCAGCTTAGGTGGGCTAGCGGCAGATACGCAGTATTTT. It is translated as CASSLGGLAADTQYF.

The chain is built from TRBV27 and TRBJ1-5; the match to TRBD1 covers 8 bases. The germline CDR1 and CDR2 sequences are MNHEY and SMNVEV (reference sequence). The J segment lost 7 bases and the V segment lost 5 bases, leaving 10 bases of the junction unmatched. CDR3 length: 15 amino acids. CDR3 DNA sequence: TGTGCCAGCAGTCCTGACAGGGGCCGACCCCAGCCCCAGCATTTT. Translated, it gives CASSPDRGRPQPQHF.